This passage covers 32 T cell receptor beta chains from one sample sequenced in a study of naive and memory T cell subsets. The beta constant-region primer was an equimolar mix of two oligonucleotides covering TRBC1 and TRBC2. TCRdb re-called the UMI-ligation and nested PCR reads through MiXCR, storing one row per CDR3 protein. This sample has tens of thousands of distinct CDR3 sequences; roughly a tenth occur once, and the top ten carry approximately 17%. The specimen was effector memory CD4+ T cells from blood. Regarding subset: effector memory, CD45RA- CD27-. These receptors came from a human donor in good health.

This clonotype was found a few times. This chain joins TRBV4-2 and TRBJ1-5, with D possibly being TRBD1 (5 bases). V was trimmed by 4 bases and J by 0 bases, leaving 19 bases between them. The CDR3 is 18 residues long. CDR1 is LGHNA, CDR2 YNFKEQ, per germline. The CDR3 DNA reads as TGTGCCAGCAGCCCCCTCCTTTCGACAGATAATAGCAATCAGCCCCAGCATTTT. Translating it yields CASSPLLSTDNSNQPQHF.

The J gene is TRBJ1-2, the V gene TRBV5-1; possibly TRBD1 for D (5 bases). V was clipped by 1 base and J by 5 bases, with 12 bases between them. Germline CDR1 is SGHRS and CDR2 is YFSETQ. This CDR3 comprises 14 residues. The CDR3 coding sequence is TGCGCCAGCAGCTTGTCGGGGGTTTGGTATGGCTACACCTTC. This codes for CASSLSGVWYGYTF.

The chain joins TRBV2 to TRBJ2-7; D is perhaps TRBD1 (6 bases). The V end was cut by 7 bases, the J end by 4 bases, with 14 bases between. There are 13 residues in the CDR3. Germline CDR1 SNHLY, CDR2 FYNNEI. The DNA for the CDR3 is TGTGCCAGCATGAGGGGGACGGGTTACGAGCAGTACTTC. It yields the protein CASMRGTGYEQYF.

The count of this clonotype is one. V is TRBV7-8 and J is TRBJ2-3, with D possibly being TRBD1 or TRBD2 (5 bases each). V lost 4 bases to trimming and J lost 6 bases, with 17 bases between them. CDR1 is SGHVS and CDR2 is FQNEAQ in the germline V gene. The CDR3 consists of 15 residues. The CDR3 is CASSSVGLAGDTQYF. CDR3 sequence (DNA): TGTGCCAGCAGCTCCGTGGGGCTAGCTGGGGATACGCAGTATTTT.

CDR3 nucleotide sequence: TGTGCCAGCAGTGACCCCGGCGGGGCGACCGGGACCGGGGAGCTGTTTTTT. It encodes CASSDPGGATGTGELFF. This chain uses TRBV6-6 with TRBJ2-2; D may be TRBD2 (6 bases). The CDR3 length is 17 residues. The V end was cut by 5 bases, the J end by 5 bases, with 21 bases between. CDR1 and CDR2 from the germline V gene are MNHNY and SVGAGI (reference sequence).

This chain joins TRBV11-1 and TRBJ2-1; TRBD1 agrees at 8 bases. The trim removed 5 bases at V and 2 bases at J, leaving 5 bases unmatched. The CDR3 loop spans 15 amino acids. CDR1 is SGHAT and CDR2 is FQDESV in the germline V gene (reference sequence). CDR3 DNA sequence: TGTGCCAGCAGCATGACAGGGGATCCCTACAATGAGCAGTTCTTC. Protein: CASSMTGDPYNEQFF.

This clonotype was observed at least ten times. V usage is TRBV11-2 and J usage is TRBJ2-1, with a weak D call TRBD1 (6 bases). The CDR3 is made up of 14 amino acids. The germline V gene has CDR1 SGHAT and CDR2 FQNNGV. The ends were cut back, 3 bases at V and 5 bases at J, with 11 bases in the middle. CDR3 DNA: TGTGCCAGCAGCTTTCGGGACATTGACAATGAGCAGTTCTTC. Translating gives CASSFRDIDNEQFF.

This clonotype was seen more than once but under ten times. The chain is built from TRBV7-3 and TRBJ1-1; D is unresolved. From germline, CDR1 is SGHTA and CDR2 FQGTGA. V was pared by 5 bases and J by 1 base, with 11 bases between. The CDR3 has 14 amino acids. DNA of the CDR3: TGTGCCAGCAGCCCCGGCGCGGGGAACACTGAAGCTTTCTTT. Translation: CASSPGAGNTEAFF.

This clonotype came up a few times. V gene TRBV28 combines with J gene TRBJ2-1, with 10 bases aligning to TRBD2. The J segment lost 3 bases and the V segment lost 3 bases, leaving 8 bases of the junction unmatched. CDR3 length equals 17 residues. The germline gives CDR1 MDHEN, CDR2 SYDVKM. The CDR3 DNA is TGTGCCAGCAGTTTTCTTTCAGCGGGAGGGAGCTACAATGAGCAGTTCTTC. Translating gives CASSFLSAGGSYNEQFF. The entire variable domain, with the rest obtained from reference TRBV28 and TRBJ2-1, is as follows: DVKVTQSSRYLVKRTGEKVFLECVQDMDHENMFWYRQDPGLGLRLIYFSYDVKMKEKGDIPEGYSVSREKKERFSLILESASTNQTSMYLCASSFLSAGGSYNEQFFGPGTRLTVL.

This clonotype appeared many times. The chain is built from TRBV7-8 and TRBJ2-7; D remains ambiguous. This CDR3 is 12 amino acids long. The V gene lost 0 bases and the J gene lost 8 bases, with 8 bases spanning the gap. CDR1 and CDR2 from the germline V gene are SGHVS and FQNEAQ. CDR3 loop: CASSLATSQQYF. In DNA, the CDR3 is TGTGCCAGCAGCTTAGCGACGAGCCAGCAGTACTTC.

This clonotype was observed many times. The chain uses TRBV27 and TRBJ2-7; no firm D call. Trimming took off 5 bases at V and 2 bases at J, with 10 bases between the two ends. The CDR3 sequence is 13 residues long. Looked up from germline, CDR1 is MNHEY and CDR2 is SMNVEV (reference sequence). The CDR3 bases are TGTGCCAGCAGTGCCGGGCCACCCTACGAGCAGTACTTC. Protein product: CASSAGPPYEQYF.

CDR3 in DNA: TGTGCCAGCAGCTTATTTGCACAGGCGAACACTGAAGCTTTCTTT. Its protein product is CASSLFAQANTEAFF. The chain employs TRBV7-2 and TRBJ1-1; possibly TRBD1 for D (5 bases). Per germline, CDR1 SGHTA and CDR2 FQGNSA. Trimming took off 2 bases at V and 1 base at J, with 11 bases between the two ends. The CDR3 sequence is 15 residues long. The full variable domain, its missing parts supplied by reference TRBV7-2 and TRBJ1-1, is GAGVSQSPSNKVTEKGKDVELRCDPISGHTALYWYRQSLGQGLEFLIYFQGNSAPDKSGLPSDRFSAERTGGSVSTLTIQRTQQEDSAVYLCASSLFAQANTEAFFGQGTRLTVV.

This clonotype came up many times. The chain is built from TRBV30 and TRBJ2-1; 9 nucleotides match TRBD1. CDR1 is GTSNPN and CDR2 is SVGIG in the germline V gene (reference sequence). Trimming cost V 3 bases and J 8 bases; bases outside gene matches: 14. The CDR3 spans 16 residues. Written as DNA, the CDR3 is TGTGCCTGGAGCAAGGGGGACAGGGATCGTGATGATGAGCAGTTCTTC. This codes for CAWSKGDRDRDDEQFF.

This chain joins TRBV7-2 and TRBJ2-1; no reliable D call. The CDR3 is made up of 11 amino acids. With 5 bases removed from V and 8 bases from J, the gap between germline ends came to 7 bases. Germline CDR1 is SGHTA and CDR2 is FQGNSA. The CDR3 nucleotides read TGTGCCAGCAGCCAACGCTATGAGCAGTTCTTC. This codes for CASSQRYEQFF.

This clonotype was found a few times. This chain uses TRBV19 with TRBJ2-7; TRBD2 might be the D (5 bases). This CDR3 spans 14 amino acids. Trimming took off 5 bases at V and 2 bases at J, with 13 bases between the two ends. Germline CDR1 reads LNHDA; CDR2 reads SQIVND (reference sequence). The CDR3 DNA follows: TGTGCCAGTAGTCTTACCTTCGGGGCCTACGAGCAGTACTTC. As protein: CASSLTFGAYEQYF.

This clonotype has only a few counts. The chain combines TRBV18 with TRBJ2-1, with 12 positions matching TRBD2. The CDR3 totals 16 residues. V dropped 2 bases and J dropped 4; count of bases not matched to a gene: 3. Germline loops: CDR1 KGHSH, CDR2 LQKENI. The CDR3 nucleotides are TGTGCCAGCTCACCATCTAGCGGGAGGGGTTACAATGAGCAGTTCTTC. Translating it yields CASSPSSGRGYNEQFF.

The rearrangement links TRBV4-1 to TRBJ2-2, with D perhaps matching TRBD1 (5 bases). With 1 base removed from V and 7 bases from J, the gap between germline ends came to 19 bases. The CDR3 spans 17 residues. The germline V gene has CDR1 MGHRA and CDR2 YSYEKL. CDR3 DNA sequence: TGCGCCAGCAGCCAAGGGGGTTTTACAGGATTAGGCGGGGAGCTGTTTTTT. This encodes CASSQGGFTGLGGELFF.

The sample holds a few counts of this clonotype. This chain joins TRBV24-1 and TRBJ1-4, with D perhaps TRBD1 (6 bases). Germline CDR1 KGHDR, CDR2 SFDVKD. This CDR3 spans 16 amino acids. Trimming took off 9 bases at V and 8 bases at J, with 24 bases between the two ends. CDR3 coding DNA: TGTGCCACCCCACACCTCTTGGGACAAACGGGGGAAAAACTGTTTTTT. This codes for CATPHLLGQTGEKLFF.

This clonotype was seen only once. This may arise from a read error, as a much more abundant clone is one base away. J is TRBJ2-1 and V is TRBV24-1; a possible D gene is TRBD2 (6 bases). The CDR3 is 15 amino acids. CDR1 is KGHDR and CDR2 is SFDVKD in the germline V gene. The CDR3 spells CAASPSAGRINEQFF. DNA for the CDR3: TGTGCCGCCAGTCCTTCGGCGGGAAGAATTAATGAGCAGTTCTTC.

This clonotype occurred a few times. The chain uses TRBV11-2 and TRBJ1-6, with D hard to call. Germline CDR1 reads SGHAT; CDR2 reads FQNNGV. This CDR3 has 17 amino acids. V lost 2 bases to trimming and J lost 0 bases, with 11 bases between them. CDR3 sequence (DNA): TGTGCCAGCAGCTTATTTCATGAGAGCTCCTATAATTCACCCCTCCACTTT. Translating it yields CASSLFHESSYNSPLHF.

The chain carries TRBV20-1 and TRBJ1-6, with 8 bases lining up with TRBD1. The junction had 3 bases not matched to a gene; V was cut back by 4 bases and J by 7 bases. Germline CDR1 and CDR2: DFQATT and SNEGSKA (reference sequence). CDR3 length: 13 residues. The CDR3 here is CSATTGANSPLHF. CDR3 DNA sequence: TGCAGTGCTACGACAGGGGCAAATTCACCCCTCCACTTT.

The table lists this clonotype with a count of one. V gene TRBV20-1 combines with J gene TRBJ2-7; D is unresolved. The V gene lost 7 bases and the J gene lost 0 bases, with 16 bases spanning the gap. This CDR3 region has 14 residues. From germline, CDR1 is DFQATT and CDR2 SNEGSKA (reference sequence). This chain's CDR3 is CSVSASVSSYEQYF. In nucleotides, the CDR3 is TGCAGTGTTAGTGCTAGTGTGAGCTCCTACGAGCAGTACTTC.

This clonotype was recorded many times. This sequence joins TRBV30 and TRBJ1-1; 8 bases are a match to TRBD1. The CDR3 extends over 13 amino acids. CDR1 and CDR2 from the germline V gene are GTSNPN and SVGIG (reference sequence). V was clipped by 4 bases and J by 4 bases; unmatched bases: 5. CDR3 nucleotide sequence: TGTGCCTGGACCGGGACAGGTCTCACTGAAGCTTTCTTT. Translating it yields CAWTGTGLTEAFF.

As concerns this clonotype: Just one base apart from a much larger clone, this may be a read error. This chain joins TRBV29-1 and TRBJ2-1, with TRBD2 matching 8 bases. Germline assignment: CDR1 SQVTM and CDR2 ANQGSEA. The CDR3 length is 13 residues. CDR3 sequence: CNTPGLEYNEQFF. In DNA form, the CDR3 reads TGCAACACACCGGGACTAGAATACAATGAGCAGTTCTTC.

The CDR3 nucleotides read TGTGCCAGCAGTACCCCGCCCGGGACAGGGAACACTGAAGCTTTCTTT. Translating gives CASSTPPGTGNTEAFF. V and J are TRBV5-6 and TRBJ1-1, with 8 bases that match TRBD1. The CDR3 is 16 amino acids. Trimming took 5 bases from V and 1 from J; bases not matched to a gene: 10. Germline V lookup: CDR1 SGHDT, CDR2 YYEEEE.

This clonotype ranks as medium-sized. The CDR3 is CASSSIVGGLAKNIQYF. CDR3 bases: TGTGCCAGCAGCTCCATCGTTGGCGGTCTAGCCAAAAACATTCAGTACTTC. This chain connects TRBV7-9 to TRBJ2-4; D not resolved. CDR3 length: 17 residues. Germline V gene data show CDR1 as SEHNR and CDR2 as FQNEAQ (reference sequence). Trimming cost V 4 bases and J 0 bases, with 16 bases left between them.

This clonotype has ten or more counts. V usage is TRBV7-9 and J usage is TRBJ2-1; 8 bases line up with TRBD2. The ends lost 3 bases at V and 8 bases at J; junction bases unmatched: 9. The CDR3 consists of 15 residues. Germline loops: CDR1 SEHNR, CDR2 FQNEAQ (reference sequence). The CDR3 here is CASSLRAGGSYEQFF. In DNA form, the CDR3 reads TGTGCCAGCAGCTTGCGCGCGGGGGGATCCTATGAGCAGTTCTTC.

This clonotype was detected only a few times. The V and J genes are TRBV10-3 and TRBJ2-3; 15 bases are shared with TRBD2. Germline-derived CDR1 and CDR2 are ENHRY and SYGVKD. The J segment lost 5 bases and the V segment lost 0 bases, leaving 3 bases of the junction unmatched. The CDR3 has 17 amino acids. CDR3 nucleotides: TGTGCCATCAGTGAGTCTCCGGGACTAGCGGGAGGAGATACGCAGTATTTT. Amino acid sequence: CAISESPGLAGGDTQYF.

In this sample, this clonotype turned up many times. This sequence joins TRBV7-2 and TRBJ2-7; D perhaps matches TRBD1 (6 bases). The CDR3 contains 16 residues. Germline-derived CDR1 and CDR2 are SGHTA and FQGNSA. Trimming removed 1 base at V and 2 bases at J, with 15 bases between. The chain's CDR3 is CASSLDDWQGTYEQYF. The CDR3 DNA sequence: TGTGCCAGCAGCTTAGACGATTGGCAGGGGACCTACGAGCAGTACTTC.

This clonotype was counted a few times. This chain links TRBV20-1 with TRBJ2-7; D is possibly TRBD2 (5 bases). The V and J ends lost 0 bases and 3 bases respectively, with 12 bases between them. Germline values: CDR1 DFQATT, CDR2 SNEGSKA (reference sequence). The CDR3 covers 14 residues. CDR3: CSARDSVPGYEQYF. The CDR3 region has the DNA TGCAGTGCTAGAGATAGCGTCCCGGGCTACGAGCAGTACTTC.

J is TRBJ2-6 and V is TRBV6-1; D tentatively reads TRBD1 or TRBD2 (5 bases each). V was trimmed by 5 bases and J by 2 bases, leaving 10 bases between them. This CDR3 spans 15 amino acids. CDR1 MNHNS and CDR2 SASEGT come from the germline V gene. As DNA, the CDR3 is TGTGCCAGCAGTCCAAGGGACCCTGGGGCCAACGTCCTGACTTTC. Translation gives CASSPRDPGANVLTF.

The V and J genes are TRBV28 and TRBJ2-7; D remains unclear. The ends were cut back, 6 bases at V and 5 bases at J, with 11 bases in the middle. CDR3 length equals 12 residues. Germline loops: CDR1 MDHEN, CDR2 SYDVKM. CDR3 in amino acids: CASRLPPHEQYF. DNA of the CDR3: TGTGCCAGCAGACTTCCCCCCCACGAGCAGTACTTC. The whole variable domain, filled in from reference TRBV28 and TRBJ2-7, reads DVKVTQSSRYLVKRTGEKVFLECVQDMDHENMFWYRQDPGLGLRLIYFSYDVKMKEKGDIPEGYSVSREKKERFSLILESASTNQTSMYLCASRLPPHEQYFGPGTRLTVT.